This T cell receptor (beta chain) was retrieved from a study of intratumoral heterogeneity in liver cancer. Study context: With a median age of approximately 66 years, most patients were men.

Samples came from areas without visible necrosis or hemorrhage. Here immunoSEQ multiplex PCR was the method, and the copy in TCRdb shows in-frame clones only, minus some. The sample has tens of thousands of clones; approximately 70% are singletons. This clonotype was obtained from a woman between 65 and 79 years old with hepatocellular carcinoma. This material consisted of tumor-adjacent normal tissue, taken before any cancer treatment.

In DNA, the CDR3 is TGTGCTAGTGGTTCCTACTGGAGCGGCAGCACAGATACGCAGTATTTT. Protein product: CASGSYWSGSTDTQYF. The chain uses TRBV12-5 and TRBJ2-3; perhaps TRBD2 as D (5 bases). Germline V lookup: CDR1 LGHNT, CDR2 FRNRAP. The ends were cut back, 4 bases at V and 0 bases at J, with 14 bases in the middle. This CDR3 spans 16 amino acids.